The present T cell receptor beta chain was sequenced within a study of T cell changes during pregnancy in multiple sclerosis. TCRdb keeps only in-frame clones here, not all; method: immunoSEQ multiplex PCR. The sample carries approximately 60,000 clones, 92% recorded once. CDR1 and CDR2 (germline): SGHRS, YFSETQ. The CDR3 contains 16 residues. V shed 0 bases and J 2 bases; nucleotides not matched to a gene: 4. The sample was CD4+ T cells from peripheral blood mononuclear cells, taken in the second trimester of pregnancy. The source is a female donor with multiple sclerosis, enrolled in a pregnancy study. This chain links TRBV5-1 with TRBJ1-5, with 8 positions matching TRBD1. Here the CDR3 DNA reads TGCGCCAGCAGCTTGGAGGCAGGGGGCGGCAATCAGCCCCAGCATTTT. As protein: CASSLEAGGGNQPQHF.